Presented here are 8 T cell receptor beta chains from one specimen sequenced in a study of blood T cell repertoires in COVID-19 (dated by TCRdb to 2020 to 2022). The library was built by means of the immunoSEQ multiplex PCR assay. This immuneACCESS table, as held by TCRdb, lists in-frame sequences with V and J called but not all clones. Of the missing ones, under half trace to an unresolved V gene in checked studies; the others have no known cause. This sample gives roughly 140,000 clones in total; 85% of them show up just once. The biggest ten clones account for 2.5% to 3% of the sample. The sample was peripheral blood. These receptors all stem from a woman in her 40s with active or convalescent COVID-19.

This rearrangement joins TRBV27 to TRBJ2-7; 8 positions agree with TRBD2. Germline loops: CDR1 MNHEY, CDR2 SMNVEV (reference sequence). V trimming: 8 bases; J trimming: 5 bases; junction bases outside the gene matches: 14. The CDR3 consists of 15 residues. CDR3 in DNA: TGTGCCAGCGCACCCTCGCCGGGGACTAGGGACGAGCAGTACTTC. Protein sequence: CASAPSPGTRDEQYF.

This chain connects TRBV28 to TRBJ2-7; TRBD1 matches at 7 bases. V was clipped by 5 bases and J by 7 bases; unmatched bases: 14. The CDR3 is 15 residues long. Per germline, CDR1 MDHEN and CDR2 SYDVKM. The CDR3 sequence: CASSPQLTGIEEQYF. The CDR3 bases are TGTGCCAGCAGTCCGCAACTGACAGGGATAGAAGAGCAGTACTTC.

CDR3 sequence (DNA): TGTGCCAGCAGTTGGGCCACCAGGGAACTCTACGAGCAGTACTTC. It is translated as CASSWATRELYEQYF. The rearrangement links TRBV6-2 or TRBV6-3 to TRBJ2-7; TRBD1 is a possible D gene (5 bases). This CDR3 has 15 residues. Germline CDR1 is MNHEY and CDR2 is SVGEGT. The V and J ends lost 4 bases and 3 bases respectively, with 16 bases between them.

The chain combines TRBV7-9 with TRBJ2-6, with D perhaps matching TRBD1 (7 bases). Trimming pared 5 bases from V and 0 bases from J, leaving 17 bases between. The CDR3 consists of 18 residues. CDR1 and CDR2 (germline): SEHNR, FQNEAQ (reference sequence). CDR3 DNA: TGTGCCAGCAGCCCGCGGGACAGCACTTTCTCTGGGGCCAACGTCCTGACTTTC. Translating gives CASSPRDSTFSGANVLTF.

CDR3 nucleotide sequence: TGCGCCAGCAGCCAGAGGCGGATGGACAGCTCTGGAAACACCATATATTTT. The encoded protein is CASSQRRMDSSGNTIYF. The chain combines TRBV4-3 with TRBJ1-3, with D possibly TRBD1 on 6 matching bases. Germline-derived CDR1 and CDR2 are LGHNA and YSLEER. CDR3 size: 17 residues. V was cut by 3 bases and J by 0 bases, with 15 bases left in between.

The chain carries TRBV5-4 and TRBJ2-5, with 11 nucleotides matching TRBD1. Germline V gene sequence: CDR1 SGHNT, CDR2 YYREEE (reference sequence). This CDR3 has 15 amino acids. J gave up 2 bases and V 4 bases, and 4 bases lay outside the gene matches. CDR3 sequence (DNA): TGTGCCAGCAGCGCGGACAGGGGGCGACAAGAGACCCAGTACTTC. Translated, it gives CASSADRGRQETQYF.

The rearrangement links TRBV4-3 to TRBJ2-6; D might be TRBD1 (5 bases). The V end lost 0 bases, the J end lost 8 bases, and 11 bases lay between the germline ends. The CDR3 has 15 residues. The germline V gene has CDR1 LGHNA and CDR2 YSLEER. CDR3 sequence: CASSQDWGRPNVLTF. As DNA, the CDR3 is TGCGCCAGCAGCCAAGATTGGGGCAGGCCCAACGTCCTGACTTTC.

J is TRBJ2-1 and V is TRBV19; the D gene is possibly TRBD2 (6 bases). V was pared by 2 bases and J by 2 bases, with 13 bases between. Per germline, CDR1 LNHDA and CDR2 SQIVND (reference sequence). The CDR3 is 16 residues long. CDR3 sequence (DNA): TGTGCCAGTAGTATAAGGAGGGAAGGGGCCTACAATGAGCAGTTCTTC. Encoded protein: CASSIRREGAYNEQFF.